The clone carrying this TCR beta chain was observed many times. Its specificity is not known. Germline-derived CDR1 and CDR2 are SGHTA and FQGNSA. The CDR3 runs 15 residues. The germline V and J ends were trimmed by 1 base and 6 bases, with 15 bases remaining between them. It was uncontrolled infection, other autoimmune disease, pregnancy or lactation that excluded patients. This sample was taken from a study of T cells in Graves' hyperthyroidism and ophthalmopathy. General observations from the study: Among thyroid clonotypes expanded above 0.001, most also appeared in blood. Before onset, ophthalmopathy was predicted by the model a median about 6.2 months earlier.

Amplification yielded TCR beta CDR3 regions, with RNA transcripts as the source. The TCR CDR3 was amplified in a first-round RT-PCR using the HTBI primer set. TCRdb re-derived calls from the multiplex PCR reads in MiXCR, one entry per CDR3 protein. The sample records 660,000 or so distinct CDR3 sequences, 45% being singletons. The receptor was isolated from an adult man with Graves' disease, either hyperthyroidism or ophthalmopathy (not recorded which). Sequenced sample: peripheral blood or thyroid tissue (not recorded which). The gene calls are TRBV7-2 and TRBJ1-2; D possibly corresponds to TRBD1 (6 bases). The CDR3 DNA follows: TGTGCCAGCAGCTTAGGTCAACCGGGGGCGAATGGCTACACCTTC. As protein: CASSLGQPGANGYTF.